The 23 T cell receptor beta chains in this list originate from one sample, sequenced in a study of CD8+CD57+ T cells in acquired aplastic anemia. CDR3 and TCR beta VDJ profiling relied on genomic DNA as the template. TCRdb recomputed calls from the reads with MiXCR, one row per CDR3 protein. Seen here are fewer than 200,000 distinct CDR3 sequences, about 60% observed once, and the top ten hold 45%. Sequencing was carried out using sorted CD4+, CD8+, or CD8+CD57+ T cells (not recorded which) from PBMCs. Every receptor here comes from a human donor in good health.

At least ten counts were recorded for this clonotype. The CDR3, as DNA: TGTGCCAGCACCGCCTCCAGCGGGAGGACCCACGAGCAGTACTTC. It specifies CASTASSGRTHEQYF. V is TRBV6-5 and J is TRBJ2-7, with 9 bases lining up with TRBD2. V dropped 7 bases and J dropped 5; count of bases not matched to a gene: 12. The CDR3 runs 15 residues. CDR1 is MNHEY, CDR2 SVGAGI, per germline.

The V and J genes are TRBV20-1 and TRBJ1-6, with unresolved D. CDR1 and CDR2 (germline): DFQATT, SNEGSKA (reference sequence). The CDR3 spans 12 residues. V was cut by 6 bases and J by 9 bases, with 12 bases left in between. The CDR3, as DNA: TGCAGTGCCGGGAGTTCTCCTTCACCCCTCCACTTT. It translates to CSAGSSPSPLHF.

Notes on this clonotype: The junction differs from germline at one of its ends, possibly a read error. This sequence joins TRBV10-3 and TRBJ1-5; TRBD1 might be the D (5 bases). Germline lookup yields CDR1 ENHRY and CDR2 SYGVKD. The CDR3 has 15 residues. The CDR3 DNA is TGTGCCAGCAGTTCGGGCCCGGGGGGCAATCAGCCCCAGCATTTT. Translated, it gives CASSSGPGGNQPQHF.

J is TRBJ2-7 and V is TRBV7-8, with 8 bases fitting TRBD1. V lost 4 bases and J lost 3; bases outside the gene matches: 5. This CDR3 region has 14 residues. Per the germline V gene, CDR1 is SGHVS and CDR2 is FQNEAQ. The CDR3 nucleotides are TGTGCCAGCAGCTCCGGGACAGGTCTCTACGAGCAGTACTTC. Its translation is CASSSGTGLYEQYF.

The chain is built from TRBV5-1 and TRBJ1-3, with D uncertain. The V end was cut by 0 bases, the J end by 6 bases, with 10 bases between. CDR3 size: 14 residues. Germline CDR1 is SGHRS and CDR2 is YFSETQ. The CDR3 loop reads CASSLVGRENTIYF. The CDR3 DNA sequence: TGCGCCAGCAGCTTGGTTGGGCGTGAAAACACCATATATTTT.

The rearrangement uses TRBV24-1 and TRBJ2-3; weak D call: TRBD1 (6 bases). In germline, CDR1 is KGHDR, CDR2 SFDVKD. The CDR3 has 16 residues. V was clipped by 1 base and J by 0 bases, with 10 bases between them. CDR3 sequence (DNA): TGTGCCACCAGTGATTTCGGGACACGAAGCACAGATACGCAGTATTTT. Amino acid sequence: CATSDFGTRSTDTQYF.

The V call is TRBV24-1, the J call TRBJ2-1; 10 nucleotides align to TRBD2. CDR1 KGHDR and CDR2 SFDVKD come from the germline V gene. CDR3 length equals 16 residues. With 3 bases clipped from V and 0 bases from J, the junction kept 1 base outside the gene matches. CDR3 sequence (DNA): TGTGCCACCAGTGATGCTAGCGGGAGCTCCTACAATGAGCAGTTCTTC. Its protein product is CATSDASGSSYNEQFF.

The genes are TRBV20-1 and TRBJ2-7; a possible D gene is TRBD2 (7 bases). The V end lost 3 bases, the J end lost 6 bases, and 12 bases lay between the germline ends. CDR3 length: 12 amino acids. Germline lookup yields CDR1 DFQATT and CDR2 SNEGSKA (reference sequence). The CDR3 sequence: CSASAGEGEQYF. The CDR3 DNA sequence: TGCAGTGCTAGCGCAGGGGAGGGCGAGCAGTACTTC.

The chain uses TRBV11-3 and TRBJ2-3; weak D call: TRBD2 (6 bases). Per the germline V gene, CDR1 is SGHNT and CDR2 is YENEEA. The length of the CDR3 is 13 residues. Trimming stripped 9 bases from V and 1 base from J, with 11 bases between. DNA of the CDR3: TGTGCCAGTTCGGTAGCGGGCACAGATACGCAGTATTTT. This codes for CASSVAGTDTQYF.

CDR3 coding DNA: TGCAGTGCCAAGACTAGCGCAAGGACCCAGTACTTC. Its translation is CSAKTSARTQYF. The genes are TRBV20-1 and TRBJ2-5; 8 bases are shared with TRBD2. Germline V CDR1 and CDR2: DFQATT, SNEGSKA (reference sequence). The CDR3 spans 12 residues. Trimming at V came to 6 bases and at J to 7 bases, leaving 7 bases not matched to a gene.

The chain carries TRBV20-1 and TRBJ1-1, with D uncertain. In germline, CDR1 is DFQATT, CDR2 SNEGSKA (reference sequence). The V and J ends lost 5 bases and 6 bases respectively, with 10 bases between them. The length of the CDR3 is 11 residues. The CDR3 coding sequence is TGCAGTGCTCCTGACGTCGCTGAAGCTTTCTTT. It yields the protein CSAPDVAEAFF.

As DNA, the CDR3 is TGTGCCAGCAGCCCGACGTGGGGGGGGGATCAGCCCCAGCATTTT. Its protein product is CASSPTWGGDQPQHF. The gene calls are TRBV7-9 and TRBJ1-5; D perhaps matches TRBD1 (5 bases). From germline, CDR1 is SEHNR and CDR2 FQNEAQ (reference sequence). Trimming took off 5 bases at V and 5 bases at J, with 16 bases between the two ends. CDR3 size: 15 residues. The full variable domain, rest sourced from reference TRBV7-9 and TRBJ1-5, is DTGVSQNPRHKITKRGQNVTFRCDPISEHNRLYWYRQTLGQGPEFLTYFQNEAQLEKSRLLSDRFSAERPKGSFSTLEIQRTEQGDSAMYLCASSPTWGGDQPQHFGDGTRLSIL.

This chain uses TRBV20-1 with TRBJ2-5; D is unresolved. Germline assignment: CDR1 DFQATT and CDR2 SNEGSKA (reference sequence). Trimming cost V 4 bases and J 5 bases, with 17 bases left between them. This CDR3 contains 14 residues. The CDR3 DNA follows: TGCAGTGCTATTGTCGCAGGAGTTAGGGAGACCCAGTACTTC. This codes for CSAIVAGVRETQYF.

Concerning this clonotype itself: The junction departs from the called germline gene at one end, perhaps through a read error. V usage is TRBV19 and J usage is TRBJ2-7; the match to TRBD2 covers 13 bases. Germline CDR1 reads LNHDA; CDR2 reads SQIVND (reference sequence). The CDR3 contains 17 residues. The CDR3: CASSVGLAGANYNEHFF. As DNA, the CDR3 is TGTGCCAGTAGTGTCGGACTAGCGGGGGCCAACTACAATGAGCATTTCTTC.

In its sample, this clonotype was seen many times. The rearrangement joins TRBV11-2 to TRBJ1-1; maybe TRBD1 (5 bases). The CDR3 covers 16 residues. V was cut by 2 bases and J by 1 base, with 14 bases left in between. The germline CDR1 and CDR2 sequences are SGHAT and FQNNGV. CDR3 nucleotide sequence: TGTGCCAGCAGCTTAAGTTCTTGGACACAGAACACTGAAGCTTTCTTT. The encoded protein is CASSLSSWTQNTEAFF.

V is TRBV24-1 and J is TRBJ2-1; 7 bases fit TRBD2. V trimming: 3 bases; J trimming: 8 bases; junction bases outside the gene matches: 9. Germline-derived CDR1 and CDR2 are KGHDR and SFDVKD. CDR3 length: 15 amino acids. The CDR3 bases are TGTGCCACCAGTGATAGAGGAGAGCGGGAAGATGAGCAGTTCTTC. It encodes CATSDRGEREDEQFF.

This clonotype was seen only a few times. V is TRBV25-1 and J is TRBJ2-3; 8 nucleotides match TRBD1. The J call may be wrong; the DNA end is better matched by TRBJ2-7. Per the germline V gene, CDR1 is MGHDK and CDR2 is SYGVNS. This CDR3 region has 14 residues. The DNA for the CDR3 is TGTGCCAGCAGTGAATTGGGGACAGGCTACGAGCAGTACTTC. Protein product: CASSELGTGYEQYF.

This clonotype was counted many times. The junction does not match germline at one end; this may be a read error. This chain joins TRBV12-3 or TRBV12-4 and TRBJ1-4; a weak D match, TRBD1 (5 bases). CDR3 length: 14 residues. The CDR3 reads CASSSGTGNEKLFF. CDR3 sequence (DNA): TGCGCCAGCAGCTCCGGGACGGGTAATGAAAAACTGTTTTTT.

The chain links TRBV19 to TRBJ2-1, with 11 bases matching TRBD2. Trimming at V came to 9 bases and at J to 9 bases, leaving 13 bases not matched to a gene. The CDR3 runs to 15 residues. Germline V gene data show CDR1 as LNHDA and CDR2 as SQIVND (reference sequence). The CDR3: CASTTTSGSGAEQFF. The CDR3, as DNA: TGTGCCAGCACCACCACTAGCGGGAGTGGGGCTGAGCAGTTCTTC.

The CDR3 reads CASSYSGLNTEAFF. The CDR3, as DNA: TGTGCCAGCAGTTACTCAGGGTTGAACACTGAAGCTTTCTTT. This sequence joins TRBV6-5 and TRBJ1-1; unclear D gene. CDR3 length equals 14 residues. Germline CDR1 and CDR2: MNHEY and SVGAGI. V lost 0 bases to trimming and J lost 0 bases, with 5 bases between them.

The CDR3 is CASSLWGQGVSNEQFF. The CDR3 DNA reads TGTGCCAGCAGCTTATGGGGACAGGGGGTCTCCAATGAGCAGTTCTTC. The chain combines TRBV7-3 with TRBJ2-1; 11 bases fit TRBD1. The CDR3 sequence is 16 residues long. Germline V lookup: CDR1 SGHTA, CDR2 FQGTGA. With V trimmed by 2 bases and J by 6 bases, 6 bases remained unmatched.

This clonotype appeared many times. This chain connects TRBV24-1 to TRBJ2-1; tentatively, D is TRBD1 (6 bases). Germline CDR1 and CDR2: KGHDR and SFDVKD. This CDR3 has 16 amino acids. The V end lost 3 bases, the J end lost 4 bases, and 15 bases lay between the germline ends. For the CDR3, the DNA is TGTGCCACCAGTGATCCAAGGACAGCCGCGTACAATGAGCAGTTCTTC. Translating it yields CATSDPRTAAYNEQFF.

V usage is TRBV10-3 and J usage is TRBJ1-2, with D uncertain. V was shortened by 2 bases and J by 8 bases, with 15 bases between the two germline ends. This CDR3 has 14 amino acids. Germline values: CDR1 ENHRY, CDR2 SYGVKD. The CDR3 nucleotides read TGTGCCATCAGTGAGACTTTTTCGGAAGGAGGCTACACCTTC. Its translation is CAISETFSEGGYTF.